This T cell receptor beta chain stems from a study of blood T cell repertoires in COVID-19 (dated by TCRdb to about 2020). Study-wide context: Collaborator samples came from the United States, Italy and Spain and covered acute and convalescent phases of COVID-19. Samples came from the ongoing ImmuneRACE study (first 160 participants) plus 1,254 subjects from 6 global collaborators. The repertoires were released in a freely available public database intended as a resource for research on the immune response to SARS-CoV-2. Where HLA class I and class II types were available, the types were taken from metadata supplied by the sample provider, not from assay-based typing. Nearly every sample came with metadata listing a de-identified subject ID, COVID-19 status, age in years and sex. The material from the prospective study consisted of cDNA or gDNA derived from T cells, B-cell-depleted T cells, or PBMCs. Subjects who had been exposed to COVID-19, were actively infected with it, or had recovered from it provided the deeply sampled blood TCRbeta repertoires that made up the dataset. On the study overall, not on this receptor specifically: Clinical and demographic metadata were provided uncurated, with the amount varying by source and participant.

TCRbeta CDR3 regions were amplified from genomic DNA using the immunoSEQ Assay, a bias-controlled multiplex PCR. Regarding the original processing steps: Within the assay, amplification of reference gene primers was used to estimate how many nucleated cells each sample contained. To quantify the absolute abundance of each unique TCRbeta CDR3 rearrangement, sequence reads were collapsed and filtered. Productive Simpson clonality was computed per sample as the square root of Simpson's diversity index over productive rearrangements. This is the immuneACCESS table as TCRdb keeps it, with only in-frame sequences that have V and J called. A part of the clones is gone; compared with another copy, unresolved V genes explain less than half, and the rest is unexplained. For V, J and clone size, that table is used; D and trimming come from the DNA. Here the sample has more than 140,000 clones; around 84% occur a single time. The top ten constitute 7.5% to 8.5% of the sample.

Whole blood was collected in K2EDTA tubes by collaborating institutions according to the institutions' own protocols. Collaborator samples were shipped for TCRbeta analysis as frozen whole blood, isolated PBMCs, or DNA extracted from either sample type. A word on this clone: The clone's antigen remains unknown. No base-level quality is on record; no much larger clone is a single base apart.

This TCR was recovered from a woman in her sixties with acute or convalescent COVID-19. The specimen sequenced was peripheral blood.

CDR3 region: CASSQWVGAGANVLTF. The nucleotide sequence is given as TGTGCCAGCAGCCAATGGGTAGGGGCTGGGGCCAACGTCCTGACTTTC. This chain is built from TRBV14 and TRBJ2-6; perhaps TRBD1 is the D gene, with 5 bases matching. A distance of 10 bases separates the germline ends of V and J, which lose 2 bases and 2 bases respectively. The CDR3 has 16 amino acids, counting the end cysteine and phenylalanine. Only CDR3 DNA is held: 48 bases, read in frame from base 1. Via the germline V gene, CDR1 is SGHDN and CDR2 FVKESK.